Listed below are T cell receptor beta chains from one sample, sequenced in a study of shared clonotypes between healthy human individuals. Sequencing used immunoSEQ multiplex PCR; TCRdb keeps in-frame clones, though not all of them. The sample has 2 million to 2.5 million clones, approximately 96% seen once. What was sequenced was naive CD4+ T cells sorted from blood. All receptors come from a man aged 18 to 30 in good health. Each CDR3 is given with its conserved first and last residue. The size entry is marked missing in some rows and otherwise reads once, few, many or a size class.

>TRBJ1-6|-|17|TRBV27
CASTQAPGFERDSPLHF
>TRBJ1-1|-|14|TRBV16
CASSQSRGNTEAFF
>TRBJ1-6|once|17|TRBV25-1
CASSEGDPGLNNSPLHF
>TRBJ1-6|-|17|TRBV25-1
CASSTGTGSSYNSPLHF
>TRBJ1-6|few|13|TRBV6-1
CASSASDISPLHF
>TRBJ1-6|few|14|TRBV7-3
CASSMGLSNSPLHF
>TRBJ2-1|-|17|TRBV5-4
CASSLMLAGTWGNEQFF
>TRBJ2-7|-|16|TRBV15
CATSRDVGTGSYEQYF
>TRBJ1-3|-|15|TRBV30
CAWSGIPTSGNTIYF
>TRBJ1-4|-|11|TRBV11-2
CASSPNEKLFF
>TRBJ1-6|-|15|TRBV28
CASSPGSSYNSPLHF
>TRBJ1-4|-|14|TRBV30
CAWRDTGGGEKLFF
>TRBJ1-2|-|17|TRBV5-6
CASSLGSRGGGIGGYTF
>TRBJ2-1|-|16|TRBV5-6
CASTRGRPVYYNEQFF
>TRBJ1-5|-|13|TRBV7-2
CASSPGGNQPQHF
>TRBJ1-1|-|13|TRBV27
CATWDGAATEAFF
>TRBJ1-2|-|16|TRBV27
CASKEDRGISNYGYTF
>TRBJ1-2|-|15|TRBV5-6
CASSLGQGQNYGYTF
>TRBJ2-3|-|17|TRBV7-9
CASSLEGGFLFTDTQYF
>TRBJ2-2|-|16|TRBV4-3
CASSQGPGKNTGELFF
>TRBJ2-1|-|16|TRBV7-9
CASTPQVGGSYNEQFF
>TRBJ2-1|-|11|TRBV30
CAWSSSDEQFF
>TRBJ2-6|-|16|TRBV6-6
CASSTGRGAGANVLTF
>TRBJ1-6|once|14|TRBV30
CAWSDGLGNSPLHF
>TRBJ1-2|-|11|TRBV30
CAWTRQYGYTF
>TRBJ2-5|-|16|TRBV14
CASSRFTGTGSETQYF
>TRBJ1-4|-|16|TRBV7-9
CASSLVTQGPDEKLFF
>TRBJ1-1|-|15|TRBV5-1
CASSLGQGFGTEAFF
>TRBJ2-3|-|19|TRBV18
CASSPLRTSGGTSTDTQYF
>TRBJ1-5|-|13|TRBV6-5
CASSHRGNQPQHF
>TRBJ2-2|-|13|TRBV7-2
CASSPKNTGELFF
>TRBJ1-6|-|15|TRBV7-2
CASSFGLDKGSPLHF
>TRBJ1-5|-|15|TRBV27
CASSSVQGGDQPQHF
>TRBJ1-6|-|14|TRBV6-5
CASSTGWPNSPLHF
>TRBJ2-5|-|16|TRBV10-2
CASSQGLAGGQETQYF
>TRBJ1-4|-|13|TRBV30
CAWARGRGEKLFF
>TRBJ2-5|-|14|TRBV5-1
CASSLDGATETQYF
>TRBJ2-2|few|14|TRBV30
CAWRRTWATGELFF
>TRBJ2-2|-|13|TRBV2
CASSVRSTGELFF
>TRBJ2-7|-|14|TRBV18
CASSVGQGQYEQYF